This TCR beta chain was identified during a study of cytomegalovirus exposure and HLA in healthy donors. This clone was observed a single time. Both 60 Vbeta primers and 13 Jbeta primers went into the PCR. Sequencing used immunoSEQ multiplex PCR; TCRdb keeps in-frame clones, though not all of them. In the table there are 60,000 to 75,000 clones, around four fifths of which are singletons. The germline V gene encodes CDR1 GTSNPN and CDR2 SVGIG (reference sequence). Deletions cut 4 bases from V and 4 bases from J, with 16 bases between. This CDR3 is 14 amino acids long. The clonotype originates from a woman aged 25 to 45 in good health and CMV-seropositive. The rearrangement joins TRBV30 to TRBJ2-5; D may be TRBD2 (6 bases). The sample comprised PBMCs. CDR3 sequence reads: CAWNKAGLRETQYF. CDR3 nucleotide sequence: TGTGCCTGGAATAAGGCCGGACTAAGAGAGACCCAGTACTTC. Supplemented by reference TRBV30 and TRBJ2-5, the full variable domain reads SQTIHQWPATLVQPVGSPLSLECTVEGTSNPNLYWYRQAAGRGLQLLFYSVGIGQISSEVPQNLSASRPQDRQFILSSKKLLLSDSGFYLCAWNKAGLRETQYFGPGTRLLVL.